The rows below give T cell receptor beta chains drawn from one sample of a study of PD-1 blockade in mismatch repair-deficient tumors. Sequencing was performed with immunoSEQ multiplex PCR; in TCRdb, only in-frame clones are kept and a portion is missing. The table lists roughly 120,000 clones, about 80% of them singletons. Sequenced material: peripheral blood, taken around 60 weeks after starting pembrolizumab. Receptors were obtained from an adult with mismatch repair-deficient cancer. CDR3s include the opening cysteine and the closing phenylalanine or tryptophan. Each record gives: D gene, J gene, clone size, V gene, CDR3 DNA, CDR3 protein. D genes are given only for firm matches. Clone sizes are given selectively: once, few, many, or a class where the clone is expanded.

TRBD1 | TRBJ2-7 | - | TRBV9 | TGTGCCAGCAGCGCCGGGACAGGGGGTTCCTACGAGCAGTACTTC | CASSAGTGGSYEQYF
TRBD1 | TRBJ2-7 | once | TRBV7-9 | TGTGCCAGCGCTCCGGGACAGTCTGACGAGCAGTACTTC | CASAPGQSDEQYF
- | TRBJ1-2 | - | TRBV20-1 | TGCAGTGCTGCGGGTGGCTATGGCTACACCTTC | CSAAGGYGYTF
TRBD1 | TRBJ1-2 | - | TRBV5-3 | TGTGCCAGAAGCTTGGACAGGGGCATTTACTATGGCTACACCTTC | CARSLDRGIYYGYTF
TRBD2 | TRBJ2-1 | - | TRBV7-9 | TGTGCCAGCAGCCATAGCGGGAGACGTGGGGGGAGCTCCTACAATGAGCAGTTCTTC | CASSHSGRRGGSSYNEQFF
TRBD1 | TRBJ2-7 | - | TRBV7-2 | TGTGCCAGCAGCTCACTCGCGGACAGGGGCCACTACGAGCAGTACTTC | CASSSLADRGHYEQYF
- | TRBJ2-2 | - | TRBV30 | TGTGCCTGGTCCCGGGGAGTTAACACCGGGGAGCTGTTTTTT | CAWSRGVNTGELFF
- | TRBJ1-1 | - | TRBV15 | TGTGCCACCAGCAACAGGCCGAGGGAGCTGAACACTGAAGCTTTCTTT | CATSNRPRELNTEAFF
- | TRBJ1-5 | - | TRBV5-3 | TGTGCCAGAAGCCCCGGGCGCGGGGGTACTCGTCTGCCCCAGCATTTT | CARSPGRGGTRLPQHF
- | TRBJ1-2 | - | TRBV15 | TGTGCCACCAGCAGAGATCTCATTAAGGGTCAGTATGGCTACACCTTC | CATSRDLIKGQYGYTF
- | TRBJ1-1 | - | TRBV19 | TGTGCCAGTAGTATTCGAGGGGCCGGCACTGAAGCTTTCTTT | CASSIRGAGTEAFF
TRBD2 | TRBJ2-1 | - | TRBV11-2 | TGTGCCAGCAGATTTAGCGGGAGGATCTCCTACAATGAGCAGTTCTTC | CASRFSGRISYNEQFF
TRBD1 | TRBJ1-4 | - | TRBV30 | TGTGCCTGGAGCCCTCCGGGACAGGGGGTTGAAAAACTGTTTTTT | CAWSPPGQGVEKLFF
TRBD1 | TRBJ2-7 | - | TRBV5-1 | TGCGCCAGCAGCAACCCTAAGGGACAGGGACTCTACGAGCAGTACTTC | CASSNPKGQGLYEQYF
- | TRBJ1-2 | - | TRBV9 | TGTGCCAGCAGCGCCGGGCAGAGCGGCTACACCTTC | CASSAGQSGYTF
- | TRBJ2-5 | - | TRBV7-3 | TGTGCCAGCAGCTTAGAGTACCAAGAGACCCAGTACTTC | CASSLEYQETQYF
- | TRBJ2-7 | few | TRBV7-2 | TGTGCCAGCAGCACAACGGGCTACGAGCAGTACTTC | CASSTTGYEQYF
- | TRBJ1-2 | few | TRBV6-6 | TGTGCCAGCACCCCGTCGAGCTATGGCTACACCTTC | CASTPSSYGYTF
TRBD1 | TRBJ2-7 | once | TRBV27 | TGTGCCAGCAGTTTACCGGGACAGGGCCCCTACGAGCAGTACTTC | CASSLPGQGPYEQYF
TRBD2 | TRBJ2-1 | - | TRBV9 | TGTGCCAGCAGCGCACTAGCGGGAATCACCTACAATGAGCAGTTCTTC | CASSALAGITYNEQFF
TRBD2 | TRBJ2-2 | - | TRBV29-1 | TGCAGCGAGCCGGGACTAGCGGGAGGGCGTAGCACCGGGGAGCTGTTTTTT | CSEPGLAGGRSTGELFF
TRBD2 | TRBJ2-7 | - | TRBV5-1 | TGCGCCAGCAGCGTGGTACCGGGACTAGCGTCCTACGAGCAGTACTTC | CASSVVPGLASYEQYF
TRBD1 | TRBJ1-2 | many | TRBV10-3 | TGTGCCATGGCGGGACAGGGGAGCTATGGCTACACCTTC | CAMAGQGSYGYTF
- | TRBJ2-5 | once | TRBV4-2 | TGTGCCAGCAGCCCGGTGTTCGGCGGCGGCCAAGAGACCCAGTACTTC | CASSPVFGGGQETQYF
TRBD1 | TRBJ2-2 | - | TRBV2 | TGTGCCAGCAGTGAAGACAGGGGTATCGGGGAGCTGTTTTTT | CASSEDRGIGELFF
- | TRBJ1-1 | - | TRBV30 | TGTGCCTGGAAGGGGGGATTCACTGAAGCTTTCTTT | CAWKGGFTEAFF
- | TRBJ1-1 | - | TRBV5-1 | TGCGCCAGCAGCTTGTTTATTGTACAGGATCCGAACACTGAAGCTTTCTTT | CASSLFIVQDPNTEAFF
TRBD1 | TRBJ1-5 | few | TRBV18 | TGTGCCAGCTCAGGGACAGCGGATCAGCCCCAGCATTTT | CASSGTADQPQHF
- | TRBJ2-5 | - | TRBV7-3 | TGTGCCAGCAGCCGCGAAGGGCGGGAGACCCAGTACTTC | CASSREGRETQYF
- | TRBJ1-1 | - | TRBV5-6 | TGTGCCAGCAGCGGCGGGACGGCGGGTTGGGTGACTGAAGCTTTCTTT | CASSGGTAGWVTEAFF
- | TRBJ2-5 | - | TRBV27 | TGTGCCAGCAGTTTATCAGAGACCCAGTACTTC | CASSLSETQYF
TRBD1 | TRBJ2-7 | - | TRBV4-2 | TGTGCCAGCAGCCAAGAGGACAGGGGGTATGACGAGCAGTACTTC | CASSQEDRGYDEQYF
- | TRBJ1-4 | - | TRBV7-6 | TGTGCCAGCAGCCAGGCCCCAACTAATGAAAAACTGTTTTTT | CASSQAPTNEKLFF
TRBD2 | TRBJ2-7 | few | TRBV15 | TGTGCCACCAGCGGCGGGGGGGACTCCTACGAGCAGTACTTC | CATSGGGDSYEQYF
TRBD1 | TRBJ2-2 | - | TRBV9 | TGTGCCAGCAGCGTGGGACAGCTAACGAACACCGGGGAGCTGTTTTTT | CASSVGQLTNTGELFF
- | TRBJ1-2 | - | TRBV4-3 | TGCGCCAGCAGCCAAGATCTCTTCAGCCCTTTGTATGGCTACACCTTC | CASSQDLFSPLYGYTF
- | TRBJ1-5 | - | TRBV28 | TGTGCCAGCAGTTCGGATCAGCCCCAGCATTTT | CASSSDQPQHF
TRBD2 | TRBJ2-7 | - | TRBV6-6 | TGTGCCAGCAGCCTGACTAGCGGGAAATCCTACGAGCAGTACTTC | CASSLTSGKSYEQYF
- | TRBJ2-7 | - | TRBV7-8 | TGTGCCAGCAGCTTCGGACCTAGCTCCTACGAGCAGTACTTC | CASSFGPSSYEQYF
- | TRBJ1-3 | - | TRBV15 | TGTGCCACCAGCCGCCGATTATCTGGAAACACCATATATTTT | CATSRRLSGNTIYF
TRBD2 | TRBJ2-7 | once | TRBV6-5 | TGTGCCAGCAGTTACCTAGCGGGAGTCTACGAGCAGTACTTC | CASSYLAGVYEQYF
- | TRBJ2-5 | - | TRBV2 | TGTGCCAGCACCGACCCAGGGAAGGAGACCCAGTACTTC | CASTDPGKETQYF
- | TRBJ2-7 | - | TRBV15 | TGTGCCACCAGCAGAGATTTAGACAGCTCCTACGAGCAGTACTTC | CATSRDLDSSYEQYF
TRBD1 | TRBJ2-7 | - | TRBV11-2 | TGTGCCAGCAGCCTGAACAGGGGGTTAACCTACGAGCAGTACTTC | CASSLNRGLTYEQYF
- | TRBJ1-1 | - | TRBV29-1 | TGCAGCGTTGCTCAGAGTCAGGCTTTCTTT | CSVAQSQAFF
- | TRBJ2-3 | few | TRBV5-1 | TGCGCCAGCAGCTTCGACTCGGGCACAGATACGCAGTATTTT | CASSFDSGTDTQYF
- | TRBJ2-1 | - | TRBV5-1 | TGCGCCAGCAGCTTGAGGGGGGACCTCTCCTACAATGAGCAGTTCTTC | CASSLRGDLSYNEQFF
- | TRBJ2-7 | - | TRBV4-3 | TGCGCCAGCAGCCAAGTTCGGGGATCCTACGAGCAGTACTTC | CASSQVRGSYEQYF
TRBD1 | TRBJ2-1 | once | TRBV6-6 | TGTGCCAGCAGCCAAAGCTTCGGGACAGTATACAATGAGCAGTTCTTC | CASSQSFGTVYNEQFF
TRBD1 | TRBJ1-2 | - | TRBV28 | TGTGCCAGCAGTTCACCGGGACAGGGGAAGGGCTACACCTTC | CASSSPGQGKGYTF
- | TRBJ2-1 | - | TRBV7-3 | TGTGCCAGCAGCTCCATTAGGGGGGACAATGAGCAGTTCTTC | CASSSIRGDNEQFF
- | TRBJ2-4 | - | TRBV30 | TGTGCCTGGAGTCCCCAGGGGGGAAGCATTCAGTACTTC | CAWSPQGGSIQYF
- | TRBJ2-5 | few | TRBV2 | TGTGCCAGCAGTAATCTTCAAGAGACCCAGTACTTC | CASSNLQETQYF
TRBD1 | TRBJ2-1 | few | TRBV2 | TGTGCCAGCAGTGAATGGGACAGGGGCCGGGATGAGCAGTTCTTC | CASSEWDRGRDEQFF
- | TRBJ2-3 | - | TRBV10-3 | TGTGCCGCCCAGGGGGGTACAGATACGCAGTATTTT | CAAQGGTDTQYF